This TCR beta chain is drawn from a study of cytomegalovirus exposure and HLA in healthy donors. This CDR3 is built from 17 residues. Germline V gene lookup returns CDR1 SQVTM and CDR2 ANQGSEA. Study results and caveats: Specific recognition of CMV antigens was confirmed in vitro for three chains (all CMV-associated). When the data were analyzed later, several of the most significant clusters appeared to be linked to common viral pathogens. Accurate predictions that matched the HLA-A and HLA-B alleles of most subjects were reportedly made from TCR beta sequences.

Details on this clone: Its antigen is unidentified. Relative to the germline gene, one junction end is altered; a read error may explain this.

Use of 60 Vbeta and 13 Jbeta primers characterized the PCR. Per the original methods: Later reanalysis found about 80 million unique TCR beta chains, roughly 10 million of them shared. This table comes from immunoSEQ multiplex PCR, and its TCRdb copy is limited to in-frame clones, with some not included. The DNA gave D and trimming, while V, J and clone size come from that table. There are over 100,000 clones in the sample, with 1.5% to 2% held by the top ten. The rearrangement joins TRBV29-1 to TRBJ1-2; 12 bases are a match to TRBD1. The specimen sequenced was PBMCs. The source is a middle-aged woman in good health and CMV-seropositive. This CDR3 reads CSVEGSGQGAHRYGCTF. CDR3 DNA: TGCAGCGTTGAAGGTTCGGGACAGGGGGCGCATCGCTATGGCTGCACCTTC.